The 18 T cell receptor beta chains given below trace back to one sample, sequenced in a study of T cells in Graves' hyperthyroidism and ophthalmopathy. The source material, RNA transcripts, was used to amplify TCR beta CDR3 regions. HTBI primers were used for first-round RT-PCR of the TCR CDR3. TCRdb used MiXCR to reprocess the multiplex PCR reads, holding one entry per CDR3 protein. The data contain about 400,000 distinct CDR3 sequences, 15% to 18% of them singletons. The sample consisted of blood. The receptors were gathered from a woman under 30 with Graves' hyperthyroidism that later progressed to Graves' ophthalmopathy.

The V call is TRBV28, the J call TRBJ1-5; 9 bases agree with TRBD1. J gave up 4 bases and V 4 bases, and 11 bases lay outside the gene matches. The CDR3 length is 17 residues. The germline V gene encodes CDR1 MDHEN and CDR2 SYDVKM. The CDR3 DNA sequence: TGTGCCAGCAGTTCTCTTCTGGGACAGGGAGGGAATCAGCCCCAGCATTTT. This codes for CASSSLLGQGGNQPQHF. The whole variable domain, remainder taken from reference TRBV28 and TRBJ1-5, is DVKVTQSSRYLVKRTGEKVFLECVQDMDHENMFWYRQDPGLGLRLIYFSYDVKMKEKGDIPEGYSVSREKKERFSLILESASTNQTSMYLCASSSLLGQGGNQPQHFGDGTRLSIL.

This clonotype was observed at least ten times. This chain links TRBV13 with TRBJ2-1; TRBD2 is a possible D gene (5 bases). The CDR3 length is 13 residues. CDR1 and CDR2 from the germline V gene are PRHDT and FYEKMQ (reference sequence). V lost 2 bases, J lost 5 bases, and 7 bases lay in between. The CDR3 sequence: CASSLYGDNEQFF. DNA for the CDR3: TGTGCCAGCAGCTTATACGGGGACAATGAGCAGTTCTTC.

A word on this clonotype: This could be a read error, since a much larger clone is one nucleotide away. The rearrangement uses TRBV7-9 and TRBJ1-1, with D perhaps matching TRBD1 (5 bases). CDR3 length: 14 residues. The germline V gene encodes CDR1 SEHNR and CDR2 FQNEAQ (reference sequence). V gave up 5 bases and J gave up 3 bases, with 13 bases separating them. The CDR3 loop reads CASSLRSGDTEAFF. The CDR3 DNA is TGTGCCAGCAGCCTCCGATCGGGGGACACTGAAGCTTTCTTT.

This clonotype was observed many times. This chain uses TRBV2 with TRBJ2-2; 7 bases align to TRBD1. The trim removed 4 bases at V and 6 bases at J, leaving 2 bases unmatched. Germline CDR1 SNHLY, CDR2 FYNNEI. There are 13 residues in the CDR3. The CDR3 nucleotides are TGTGCCAGCAGTGTGACAGGGCCCGGGGAGCTGTTTTTT. Its translation is CASSVTGPGELFF.

V is TRBV11-2 and J is TRBJ2-3; 7 nucleotides line up with TRBD2. Germline-derived CDR1 and CDR2 are SGHAT and FQNNGV. Trimming took 5 bases from V and 5 from J; bases not matched to a gene: 13. The CDR3 sequence is 16 residues long. DNA of the CDR3: TGTGCCAGCAGCCACCTTATGGGAGGGGAACGAGATACGCAGTATTTT. As protein: CASSHLMGGERDTQYF.

This clonotype was seen repeatedly, ten times or more. The V call is TRBV6-5, the J call TRBJ1-2; unclear D gene. Trimming removed 0 bases at V and 8 bases at J, with 10 bases between. Germline V gene lookup returns CDR1 MNHEY and CDR2 SVGAGI. This CDR3 has 13 amino acids. The CDR3 sequence is CASSYSKGLGYTF. DNA of the CDR3: TGTGCCAGCAGTTACTCGAAAGGGCTCGGCTACACCTTC.

This clonotype was picked up many times. The CDR3 reads CASSLSEADTDTQYF. The CDR3, as DNA: TGTGCCAGCAGCTTATCAGAAGCAGACACAGATACGCAGTATTTT. This rearrangement joins TRBV7-8 to TRBJ2-3; the D is unclear. V shed 2 bases and J shed 2 bases, with 11 bases lying between them. This CDR3 comprises 15 residues. CDR1 is SGHVS, CDR2 FQNEAQ, per germline.

The gene calls are TRBV4-3 and TRBJ2-3; a possible D gene is TRBD1 (7 bases). CDR3 length: 13 amino acids. With 8 bases removed from V and 4 bases from J, the gap between germline ends came to 13 bases. The germline CDR1 and CDR2 sequences are LGHNA and YSLEER. As DNA, the CDR3 is TGCGCCAGCGGAGGGGGCCTGGCAGATACGCAGTATTTT. Its protein product is CASGGGLADTQYF.

Notes on this clonotype: This may stem from a read error, because a much larger clone lies one nucleotide away. This rearrangement joins TRBV20-1 to TRBJ2-7; TRBD1 is a possible D gene (6 bases). The last part of the DNA fits TRBJ2-1 better; the J call may be wrong. Germline CDR1 reads DFQATT; CDR2 reads SNEGSKA (reference sequence). The CDR3 extends over 13 amino acids. Written as DNA, the CDR3 is TGCAGTGCTCCGGGGACATCTTCCTACGAGCAGTTCTTC. This gives the protein CSAPGTSSYEQFF.

This clonotype was recorded many times. The V call is TRBV12-3 or TRBV12-4, the J call TRBJ2-1; D is perhaps TRBD2 (7 bases). V was shortened by 5 bases and J by 8 bases, with 22 bases between the two germline ends. This CDR3 has 16 residues. Written as DNA, the CDR3 is TGTGCCAGCAGTCCCGGGGGGCTAGCGGTCAGGTATGAGCAGTTCTTC. Its translation is CASSPGGLAVRYEQFF.

V gene TRBV5-1 combines with J gene TRBJ2-6; D gene uncertain. CDR1 is SGHRS and CDR2 is YFSETQ in the germline V gene. The CDR3 is 17 amino acids. Deletions cut 1 base from V and 0 bases from J, with 11 bases between. The CDR3 bases are TGCGCCAGCAGCTTGAAGGCACTCACCTCTGGGGCCAACGTCCTGACTTTC. Its translation: CASSLKALTSGANVLTF.

This chain links TRBV19 with TRBJ2-2; D may be TRBD1 or TRBD2 (6 bases each). This CDR3 is 17 amino acids long. CDR1 and CDR2 (germline): LNHDA, SQIVND (reference sequence). Trimming took off 7 bases at V and 7 bases at J, with 25 bases between the two ends. The CDR3 nucleotides read TGTGCCAGTACCCCAGTGAGGGGGGTGAAGGGGGGCGGGGAGCTGTTTTTT. Translated, it gives CASTPVRGVKGGGELFF. Full variable domain (rest looked up from reference TRBV19 and TRBJ2-2): DGGITQSPKYLFRKEGQNVTLSCEQNLNHDAMYWYRQDPGQGLRLIYYSQIVNDFQKGDIAEGYSVSREKKESFPLTVTSAQKNPTAFYLCASTPVRGVKGGGELFFGEGSRLTVL.

This clonotype was picked up a small number of times. The rearrangement uses TRBV3-1 and TRBJ2-7, with 9 bases aligning to TRBD2. The CDR3 sequence is 16 residues long. With 7 bases clipped from V and 1 base from J, the junction kept 11 bases outside the gene matches. Per germline, CDR1 LGHDT and CDR2 YNNKEL (reference sequence). The CDR3 DNA is TGTGCCAGCATCCTCAGCTGGACTAGCGCTTCCTACGAGCAGTACTTC. Its protein product is CASILSWTSASYEQYF.

This clonotype occurred many times. This chain connects TRBV2 to TRBJ1-6; D may be TRBD1 (5 bases). V lost 8 bases and J 10 bases, leaving 21 bases between the germline ends. CDR3 length equals 15 residues. CDR1 and CDR2 from the germline V gene are SNHLY and FYNNEI. Here the CDR3 reads CASDRTRENSSPLHF. The CDR3 DNA reads as TGTGCCAGCGACCGAACCAGGGAGAATAGCTCACCCCTCCACTTT. The variable domain in full, with the rest retrieved from reference TRBV2 and TRBJ1-6, is EPEVTQTPSHQVTQMGQEVILRCVPISNHLYFYWYRQILGQKVEFLVSFYNNEISEKSEIFDDQFSVERPDGSNFTLKIRSTKLEDSAMYFCASDRTRENSSPLHFGNGTRLTVT.

This clonotype was counted ten times or more. The rearrangement joins TRBV27 to TRBJ1-1, with 9 positions matching TRBD1. Germline lookup yields CDR1 MNHEY and CDR2 SMNVEV (reference sequence). The CDR3 loop spans 13 amino acids. Trimming cost V 7 bases and J 3 bases; bases outside gene matches: 3. DNA for the CDR3: TGTGCCAGCAAGACAGGGGGACACACTGAAGCTTTCTTT. Translating gives CASKTGGHTEAFF.

This clonotype was observed a handful of times. J is TRBJ2-2 and V is TRBV30; perhaps TRBD2 as D (5 bases). The germline V gene encodes CDR1 GTSNPN and CDR2 SVGIG (reference sequence). V lost 0 bases to trimming and J lost 6 bases, with 8 bases between them. CDR3 length equals 13 residues. The CDR3 is CAWSVRRAGELFF. In nucleotides, the CDR3 is TGTGCCTGGAGTGTACGGCGGGCCGGGGAGCTGTTTTTT.

This clonotype was observed many times. The rearrangement links TRBV28 to TRBJ1-3, with D perhaps matching TRBD1 (6 bases). The V and J ends lost 4 bases and 2 bases respectively, with 9 bases between them. This CDR3 comprises 14 residues. Germline CDR1 is MDHEN and CDR2 is SYDVKM. This CDR3 reads CASSSRGAGNTIYF. CDR3 DNA: TGTGCCAGCAGTTCCAGGGGAGCTGGAAACACCATATATTTT.

To note about this clonotype: With a much larger clone just one base away, this may be a read error. The V and J genes are TRBV5-4 and TRBJ2-1; 8 bases align to TRBD2. This CDR3 has 16 residues. Germline assignment: CDR1 SGHNT and CDR2 YYREEE (reference sequence). This CDR3 reads CASSLVVTSAHNEQLF. CDR3 sequence (DNA): TGTGCCAGCAGCTTGGTGGTGACTAGCGCCCACAATGAGCAGCTCTTC.